Listed here is a single T cell receptor (beta chain). This sample is part of a study of blood T cell repertoires in COVID-19. The overall study: Samples came from the United States, Italy and Spain, spanning acute and convalescent COVID-19. Sources were T cells, B-cell-depleted T cells, or PBMCs; the material itself was cDNA or gDNA.

The CDR3 runs to 13 residues. Trimming removed 3 bases at V and 3 bases at J, with 9 bases between. The V gene's germline CDR1 is MNHEY and CDR2 SVGEGT. As originally analysed: Amplification of reference gene primers provided the estimated nucleated cell counts. Measured with immunoSEQ multiplex PCR; TCRdb has only the in-frame clones, and not every one. V, J and clone size are taken as reported in that table, and D and trimming were inferred from the DNA itself. The sample includes 300,000 to 450,000 clones, roughly 77% of them seen just once. V and J are TRBV6-2 or TRBV6-3 and TRBJ2-7; no definite D call. The sequence came from a human donor with acute or convalescent COVID-19. The donor label of this sample is uncertain. Specimen: peripheral blood. The CDR3 sequence: CASSYNSFYEQYF. CDR3 DNA: TGTGCCAGCAGTTATAACAGCTTCTACGAGCAGTACTTC.